This T cell receptor (beta chain) was found in a study of T-cell memory formation after mild COVID-19. Study findings and constraints: Contracting CD8+ clones were enriched in EMRA, CD4+ mainly in CM and EM. Whether second-wave clones peaking at day 37 were SARS-CoV-2 specific went unconfirmed.

This clonotype occurred a few times. The antigen remains undetermined. TCRdb re-analysed the 5' RACE reads in MiXCR, keeping a single row per CDR3 protein. The sample comprises hundreds of thousands of distinct CDR3 sequences, about 20% of which are singletons, and more than 10% rests with the top ten. The CDR3 runs 18 residues. CDR1 and CDR2 (germline): LNHDA, SQIVND (reference sequence). Unmatched junction bases numbered 9, after V lost 6 bases and J lost 4 bases. This clonotype was obtained from an adult woman who had mild COVID-19 (a few samples of this study predate the infection). Cell type and time point are not known. The sample consisted of PBMCs or a T cell subset sorted from them (not recorded which). This chain connects TRBV19 to TRBJ2-1; TRBD2 aligns across 16 bases. The CDR3 nucleotides read TGTGCCAGTAGGCGCATCCCGGGACTAGCGGGAGGGTACAATGAGCAGTTCTTC. Translating it yields CASRRIPGLAGGYNEQFF.